These T cell receptor beta chains were read from a single sample in a study of vaccination effects on CD4 cells after COVID-19. Sequenced by immunoSEQ multiplex PCR; TCRdb stores in-frame clones only, minus some. This table has around 71,000 clones, roughly three quarters appearing once. For these TCRs, the target antigens are not known. The sample here was CD4+ T cells from PBMCs cultured with HCoV-OC43 spike peptides, taken before COVID-19 vaccination. The origin of the receptors is a human donor who received a COVID-19 vaccine. CDR3s include the opening cysteine and the closing phenylalanine or tryptophan. A D gene is named only where the DNA matches it firmly. Size is omitted from some rows. Given values are once, few, many or a class for expanded clones.

d_gene: TRBD2
abundance: -
j_gene: TRBJ2-2
v_gene: TRBV6-6
CDR3aa: CASSPPGLAATGELFF
CDR3nt: TGTGCCAGCAGTCCCCCGGGACTAGCGGCCACCGGGGAGCTGTTTTTT

d_gene: TRBD1
abundance: -
j_gene: TRBJ2-5
v_gene: TRBV7-2
CDR3aa: CASSRTGGWETQYF
CDR3nt: TGTGCCAGCAGCCGGACAGGGGGCTGGGAGACCCAGTACTTC

d_gene: -
abundance: -
j_gene: TRBJ1-4
v_gene: TRBV9
CDR3aa: CASSPRQDNNEKLFF
CDR3nt: TGTGCCAGCAGCCCCAGACAGGACAATAATGAAAAACTGTTTTTT

d_gene: -
abundance: -
j_gene: TRBJ1-4
v_gene: TRBV2
CDR3aa: CASSDFKGRGEKLFF
CDR3nt: TGTGCCAGCAGTGACTTCAAGGGCAGAGGAGAAAAACTGTTTTTT

d_gene: -
abundance: -
j_gene: TRBJ2-3
v_gene: TRBV10-1
CDR3aa: CASSESDEGSSTDTQYF
CDR3nt: TGCGCCAGCAGTGAGTCGGACGAAGGATCTAGCACAGATACGCAGTATTTT

d_gene: -
abundance: -
j_gene: TRBJ1-1
v_gene: TRBV7-7
CDR3aa: CASSPDSNTEAFF
CDR3nt: TGTGCCAGCAGTCCCGACTCGAACACTGAAGCTTTCTTT

d_gene: -
abundance: few
j_gene: TRBJ1-6
v_gene: TRBV30
CDR3aa: CAWRGVSYNSPLHF
CDR3nt: TGTGCCTGGAGAGGGGTGTCCTATAATTCACCCCTCCACTTT

d_gene: TRBD1
abundance: -
j_gene: TRBJ2-5
v_gene: TRBV19
CDR3aa: CASSLGQGVRETQYF
CDR3nt: TGTGCCAGTAGCTTGGGACAGGGCGTGCGAGAGACCCAGTACTTC

d_gene: -
abundance: -
j_gene: TRBJ1-1
v_gene: TRBV27
CDR3aa: CASSFSTLDGPDAFF
CDR3nt: TGTGCCAGCAGTTTCTCTACCCTGGACGGTCCTGACGCTTTCTTT

d_gene: -
abundance: -
j_gene: TRBJ1-2
v_gene: TRBV18
CDR3aa: CASSPPDTAYGYTF
CDR3nt: TGTGCCAGCTCACCACCGGACACCGCCTATGGCTACACCTTC

d_gene: -
abundance: -
j_gene: TRBJ1-5
v_gene: TRBV21-1
CDR3aa: CASREQGKSNQPQHF
CDR3nt: TGTGCCAGCAGGGAACAGGGGAAAAGCAATCAGCCCCAGCATTTT

d_gene: TRBD2
abundance: -
j_gene: TRBJ2-5
v_gene: TRBV18
CDR3aa: CASSPPGTSGGPQETQYF
CDR3nt: TGTGCCAGCTCACCTCCCGGGACTAGCGGGGGCCCACAAGAGACCCAGTACTTC

d_gene: TRBD1
abundance: few
j_gene: TRBJ1-6
v_gene: TRBV5-6
CDR3aa: CASSLRDRYNSPLHF
CDR3nt: TGTGCCAGCAGCCTCCGGGACAGATATAATTCACCCCTCCACTTT

d_gene: TRBD1
abundance: -
j_gene: TRBJ2-6
v_gene: TRBV6-6
CDR3aa: CASSPEGTGLPGANVLTF
CDR3nt: TGTGCCAGCAGTCCCGAAGGGACAGGGCTCCCTGGGGCCAACGTCCTGACTTTC

d_gene: TRBD2
abundance: -
j_gene: TRBJ2-3
v_gene: TRBV5-1
CDR3aa: CASSLAGTSGGSTDTQYF
CDR3nt: TGCGCCAGCAGCTTGGCCGGGACTAGCGGGGGGTCCACAGATACGCAGTATTTT

d_gene: -
abundance: -
j_gene: TRBJ1-2
v_gene: TRBV19
CDR3aa: CASKWALASYGYTF
CDR3nt: TGTGCCAGTAAGTGGGCCCTAGCATCCTATGGCTACACCTTC

d_gene: -
abundance: few
j_gene: TRBJ1-1
v_gene: TRBV5-5
CDR3aa: CASSQGPDAEAFF
CDR3nt: TGTGCCAGCAGCCAGGGACCGGATGCTGAAGCTTTCTTT

d_gene: -
abundance: -
j_gene: TRBJ2-1
v_gene: TRBV7-9
CDR3aa: CASSLRQGFYNEQFF
CDR3nt: TGTGCCAGCAGCTTGAGGCAGGGGTTCTACAATGAGCAGTTCTTC

d_gene: -
abundance: -
j_gene: TRBJ2-5
v_gene: TRBV19
CDR3aa: CASSMVSQETQYF
CDR3nt: TGTGCCAGTAGTATGGTCAGCCAAGAGACCCAGTACTTC

d_gene: -
abundance: -
j_gene: TRBJ2-5
v_gene: TRBV18
CDR3aa: CASSPPWEQETQYF
CDR3nt: TGTGCCAGCTCACCACCTTGGGAGCAAGAGACCCAGTACTTC

d_gene: TRBD1
abundance: -
j_gene: TRBJ1-5
v_gene: TRBV9
CDR3aa: CASSVAGQGDQPQHF
CDR3nt: TGTGCCAGCAGCGTAGCAGGGCAGGGGGATCAGCCCCAGCATTTT

d_gene: -
abundance: few
j_gene: TRBJ2-5
v_gene: TRBV30
CDR3aa: CAWTKWGRETQYF
CDR3nt: TGTGCCTGGACAAAATGGGGACGGGAGACCCAGTACTTC

d_gene: -
abundance: -
j_gene: TRBJ2-2
v_gene: TRBV27
CDR3aa: CASWDPSGTISPRELFF
CDR3nt: TGTGCCAGCTGGGATCCTAGTGGGACAATTAGTCCGAGGGAGCTGTTTTTT

d_gene: -
abundance: -
j_gene: TRBJ1-5
v_gene: TRBV28
CDR3aa: CASSLLGDLANQPQHF
CDR3nt: TGTGCCAGCAGTTTATTGGGGGACCTCGCCAATCAGCCCCAGCATTTT

d_gene: -
abundance: -
j_gene: TRBJ1-1
v_gene: TRBV7-2
CDR3aa: CASSLGDVNKNTEAFF
CDR3nt: TGTGCCAGCAGCCTCGGAGACGTTAACAAGAACACTGAAGCTTTCTTT

d_gene: -
abundance: -
j_gene: TRBJ2-1
v_gene: TRBV19
CDR3aa: CASSIEDSPYNEQFF
CDR3nt: TGTGCCAGTAGTATTGAGGACAGCCCCTACAATGAGCAGTTCTTC

d_gene: -
abundance: -
j_gene: TRBJ2-2
v_gene: TRBV18
CDR3aa: CASSETGRDTGELFF
CDR3nt: TGTGCCAGCTCAGAAACGGGACGGGACACCGGGGAGCTGTTTTTT

d_gene: -
abundance: -
j_gene: TRBJ1-4
v_gene: TRBV7-9
CDR3aa: CASSFYGTGATNEKLFF
CDR3nt: TGTGCCAGCAGCTTCTACGGGACCGGGGCAACTAATGAAAAACTGTTTTTT

d_gene: -
abundance: -
j_gene: TRBJ1-2
v_gene: TRBV4-1
CDR3aa: CASSQEIGPQLAFGGYTF
CDR3nt: TGCGCCAGCAGCCAAGAAATTGGACCACAACTGGCCTTCGGCGGCTACACCTTC

d_gene: -
abundance: once
j_gene: TRBJ2-3
v_gene: TRBV19
CDR3aa: CASRSPAREDTQYF
CDR3nt: TGTGCCAGTAGGTCCCCGGCCAGGGAGGATACGCAGTATTTT

d_gene: -
abundance: -
j_gene: TRBJ1-6
v_gene: TRBV6-5
CDR3aa: CASRIQGNNSPLHF
CDR3nt: TGTGCCAGCAGGATTCAGGGGAACAATTCACCCCTCCACTTT

d_gene: TRBD1
abundance: once
j_gene: TRBJ1-2
v_gene: TRBV6-6
CDR3aa: CASSADRGHGYTF
CDR3nt: TGTGCCAGCAGCGCCGACAGGGGGCATGGCTACACCTTC

d_gene: -
abundance: few
j_gene: TRBJ1-2
v_gene: TRBV2
CDR3aa: CASSARPGSPNYGYTF
CDR3nt: TGTGCCAGCAGCGCAAGACCCGGATCCCCTAACTATGGCTACACCTTC

d_gene: -
abundance: -
j_gene: TRBJ1-2
v_gene: TRBV9
CDR3aa: CASSPSWQSNYGYTF
CDR3nt: TGTGCCAGCAGCCCGAGTTGGCAGAGCAACTATGGCTACACCTTC

d_gene: TRBD1
abundance: -
j_gene: TRBJ2-5
v_gene: TRBV18
CDR3aa: CASRQGVEETQYF
CDR3nt: TGTGCCAGCAGACAGGGGGTGGAGGAGACCCAGTACTTC

d_gene: -
abundance: -
j_gene: TRBJ2-5
v_gene: TRBV10-2
CDR3aa: CASSDRASVGETQYF
CDR3nt: TGCGCCAGCAGTGATCGGGCTAGCGTTGGAGAGACCCAGTACTTC

d_gene: TRBD1
abundance: -
j_gene: TRBJ2-3
v_gene: TRBV6-1
CDR3aa: CASSERQGSADTQYF
CDR3nt: TGTGCCAGCAGTGAACGACAGGGTTCTGCAGATACGCAGTATTTT

d_gene: -
abundance: -
j_gene: TRBJ2-1
v_gene: TRBV29-1
CDR3aa: CSVDSGASYNEQFF
CDR3nt: TGCAGCGTTGATAGTGGGGCCTCCTACAATGAGCAGTTCTTC

d_gene: -
abundance: -
j_gene: TRBJ1-2
v_gene: TRBV29-1
CDR3aa: CSVEGQGHGYTF
CDR3nt: TGCAGCGTTGAAGGGCAGGGGCATGGCTACACCTTC

d_gene: -
abundance: -
j_gene: TRBJ2-3
v_gene: TRBV5-8
CDR3aa: CASPTLAPESTDTQYF
CDR3nt: TGTGCCAGCCCAACCCTAGCGCCAGAAAGCACAGATACGCAGTATTTT

d_gene: -
abundance: -
j_gene: TRBJ1-6
v_gene: TRBV28
CDR3aa: CASSAIGLRSPLHF
CDR3nt: TGTGCCAGCAGTGCTATAGGGTTGCGGTCACCCCTCCACTTT

d_gene: -
abundance: -
j_gene: TRBJ2-3
v_gene: TRBV18
CDR3aa: CASSTLARVDSTDTQYF
CDR3nt: TGTGCCAGCTCTACACTAGCCAGGGTGGACAGCACAGATACGCAGTATTTT

d_gene: TRBD2
abundance: -
j_gene: TRBJ2-5
v_gene: TRBV7-7
CDR3aa: CASSAFPGHRTSVWETQYF
CDR3nt: TGTGCCAGCAGCGCTTTTCCGGGACACCGGACTAGCGTCTGGGAGACCCAGTACTTC

d_gene: TRBD1
abundance: -
j_gene: TRBJ2-3
v_gene: TRBV5-5
CDR3aa: CASSRLGDRIRTDTQYF
CDR3nt: TGTGCCAGCAGCCGATTGGGGGACAGGATACGCACAGATACGCAGTATTTT

d_gene: TRBD2
abundance: -
j_gene: TRBJ2-2
v_gene: TRBV4-1
CDR3aa: CASSQGSGTIGELFF
CDR3nt: TGCGCCAGCAGCCAGGGTAGCGGGACTATCGGGGAGCTGTTTTTT

d_gene: -
abundance: -
j_gene: TRBJ2-5
v_gene: TRBV6-2/TRBV6-3
CDR3aa: CASSSLDWETQYF
CDR3nt: TGTGCCAGCAGTTCCCTTGATTGGGAGACCCAGTACTTC

d_gene: TRBD1
abundance: few
j_gene: TRBJ1-4
v_gene: TRBV7-9
CDR3aa: CASSTGTANEKLFF
CDR3nt: TGTGCCAGCAGTACCGGGACAGCAAATGAAAAACTGTTTTTT

d_gene: -
abundance: -
j_gene: TRBJ2-2
v_gene: TRBV19
CDR3aa: CASSMTGNTGELFF
CDR3nt: TGTGCCAGTAGTATGACAGGGAACACCGGGGAGCTGTTTTTT

d_gene: -
abundance: -
j_gene: TRBJ1-1
v_gene: TRBV19
CDR3aa: CASTQRTGRTEAFF
CDR3nt: TGTGCCAGTACCCAAAGAACAGGGAGGACTGAAGCTTTCTTT